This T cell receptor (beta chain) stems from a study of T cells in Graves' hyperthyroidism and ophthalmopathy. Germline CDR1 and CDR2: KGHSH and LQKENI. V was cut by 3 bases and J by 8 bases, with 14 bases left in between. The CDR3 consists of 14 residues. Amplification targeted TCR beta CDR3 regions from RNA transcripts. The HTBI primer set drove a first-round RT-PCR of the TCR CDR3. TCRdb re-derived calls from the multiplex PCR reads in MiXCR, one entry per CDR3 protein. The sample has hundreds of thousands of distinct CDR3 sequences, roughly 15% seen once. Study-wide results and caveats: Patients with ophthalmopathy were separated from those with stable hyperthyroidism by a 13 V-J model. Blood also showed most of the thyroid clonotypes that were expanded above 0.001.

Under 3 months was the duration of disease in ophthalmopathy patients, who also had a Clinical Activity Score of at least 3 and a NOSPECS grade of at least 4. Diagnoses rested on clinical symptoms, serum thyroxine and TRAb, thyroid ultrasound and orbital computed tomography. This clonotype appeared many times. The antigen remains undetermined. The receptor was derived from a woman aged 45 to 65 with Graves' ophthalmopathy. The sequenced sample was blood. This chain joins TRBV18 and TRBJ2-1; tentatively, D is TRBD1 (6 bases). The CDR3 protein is CASSPVKDRHEQFF. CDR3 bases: TGTGCCAGCTCACCCGTTAAAGACAGGCATGAGCAGTTCTTC.